Only a few counts were recorded for the clone carrying this TCR beta chain. The antigen is undetermined. Generation of TCR cDNA used 5'RACE template switching (which added a universal primer site and UMIs). From the 5' RACE reads, TCRdb called clonotypes with MiXCR, one entry per CDR3 protein. In the table there are hundreds of thousands of distinct CDR3 sequences, about 19% of which are singletons. The data were obtained in a study of T cells after yellow fever vaccination. Study-level background: It was SMART-Seq v4 Ultra Low Input that prepared the fractions with low cell numbers.

V was pared by 4 bases and J by 6 bases, with 8 bases of the junction left unmatched. The CDR3 length is 15 residues. Germline CDR1 MNHEY, CDR2 SVGAGI. Notes on the study in general: Clones from primary vaccination mostly reappeared after the booster (over 95% CD4, approximately 91% CD8). A small proportion of clonotypes was detected in both the CD4 and CD8 compartments.

The origin of this receptor is a man in his late teens or twenties who received the YFV17D yellow fever vaccine. The sequencing used PBMCs, collected before the yellow fever booster vaccination. This sequence joins TRBV6-5 and TRBJ2-1; 8 nucleotides agree with TRBD2. CDR3 loop: CASSSLPGGANEQFF. CDR3 coding DNA: TGTGCCAGCAGTTCACTCCCCGGGGGGGCCAATGAGCAGTTCTTC.